These 15 T cell receptor beta chains were all obtained from the same sample, sequenced in a study of CD4+ T cells in melanoma. Profiled with immunoSEQ multiplex PCR; TCRdb holds only in-frame clones, not every one. Here the sample spans more than 90,000 clones, roughly 90% being singletons. The source material was peripheral blood. The source is a human donor with melanoma.

The rearrangement joins TRBV29-1 to TRBJ2-2; 7 bases are shared with TRBD1. Germline CDR1 SQVTM, CDR2 ANQGSEA. Trimming took 6 bases from V and 5 from J; bases not matched to a gene: 9. CDR3 length: 14 residues. CDR3 sequence (DNA): TGCAGCGTGGTCCAGGACAGGCTAACCGGGGAGCTGTTTTTT. Protein sequence: CSVVQDRLTGELFF.

The gene calls are TRBV5-5 and TRBJ2-7; D possibly corresponds to TRBD2 (6 bases). The CDR3 runs 14 residues. V shed 2 bases and J shed 6 bases, with 15 bases lying between them. From germline, CDR1 is SGHKS and CDR2 YYEKEE (reference sequence). CDR3 nucleotide sequence: TGTGCCAGCAGCTTTTTTACGGAGGGCCTCGAGCAGTACTTC. Translated: CASSFFTEGLEQYF.

The chain couples TRBV28 to TRBJ1-2; D not resolved. Trimming shortened V by 5 bases and J by 8 bases, and 15 bases separated the two germline ends. From germline, CDR1 is MDHEN and CDR2 SYDVKM. The CDR3 totals 13 residues. DNA of the CDR3: TGTGCCAGCAGTCTAGGGTGGGGATACGGCTACACCTTC. Protein: CASSLGWGYGYTF.

V is TRBV10-3 and J is TRBJ2-3, with TRBD1 matching 7 bases. In germline, CDR1 is ENHRY, CDR2 SYGVKD. The CDR3 covers 14 residues. The J segment lost 5 bases and the V segment lost 1 base, leaving 3 bases of the junction unmatched. Written as DNA, the CDR3 is TGTGCCATCAGTGAGTTTCAGGGGGAAGATACGCAGTATTTT. It encodes CAISEFQGEDTQYF.

The rearrangement uses TRBV5-4 and TRBJ2-2, with 8 bases identical to TRBD1. The junction had 8 bases not matched to a gene; V was cut back by 4 bases and J by 3 bases. Germline V gene data show CDR1 as SGHNT and CDR2 as YYREEE (reference sequence). This CDR3 comprises 16 residues. CDR3 bases: TGTGCCAGCAGCCGGGCGACAGGGGCGCACACCGGGGAGCTGTTTTTT. Its protein is CASSRATGAHTGELFF.

This clone came up once. V and J are TRBV2 and TRBJ2-3; tentative D call: TRBD2 (6 bases). The CDR3 contains 15 residues. Germline V gene lookup returns CDR1 SNHLY and CDR2 FYNNEI. The V and J ends lost 3 bases and 11 bases respectively, with 21 bases between them. This CDR3 is CASSDGGFSGSRQYF. The CDR3 DNA sequence: TGTGCCAGCAGTGATGGAGGATTCAGCGGGTCGAGGCAGTATTTT.

This chain links TRBV6-5 with TRBJ2-1; D might be TRBD2 (5 bases). Germline CDR1 is MNHEY and CDR2 is SVGAGI. Between the trimmed V and J ends, which lost 2 bases and 0 bases, there was a span of 8 bases. The CDR3 contains 15 residues. In DNA form, the CDR3 reads TGTGCCAGCAGTTACCTAGGGAGCTCCTACAATGAGCAGTTCTTC. This codes for CASSYLGSSYNEQFF.

The V call is TRBV7-9, the J call TRBJ2-1, with 8 bases fitting TRBD2. V gave up 3 bases and J gave up 5 bases; unmatched junction bases: 15. Germline lookup yields CDR1 SEHNR and CDR2 FQNEAQ (reference sequence). The CDR3 covers 18 residues. The CDR3 DNA reads TGTGCCAGCAGCTTCGACCACCGTACTAGCGGAAAAGACAATGAGCAGTTCTTC. This translates into CASSFDHRTSGKDNEQFF.

V is TRBV29-1 and J is TRBJ1-3; 7 nucleotides line up with TRBD1. Germline V lookup: CDR1 SQVTM, CDR2 ANQGSEA. The CDR3 is 12 amino acids. Trimming took 6 bases from V and 2 from J; bases not matched to a gene: 1. CDR3 residues: CSVGTAGNTIYF. Written as DNA, the CDR3 is TGCAGCGTAGGGACAGCTGGAAACACCATATATTTT.

J is TRBJ2-1 and V is TRBV5-1, with 14 bases identical to TRBD2. J was trimmed by 3 bases and V by 5 bases; bases with no gene match: 7. The germline gives CDR1 SGHRS, CDR2 YFSETQ. The CDR3 covers 17 residues. CDR3 amino acids: CASRAGTSGGFYNEQFF. CDR3 DNA: TGCGCCAGCAGGGCCGGGACTAGCGGGGGCTTCTACAATGAGCAGTTCTTC.

The J gene is TRBJ2-1, the V gene TRBV12-5, with TRBD2 matching over 11 bases. CDR3 length: 18 amino acids. The germline CDR1 and CDR2 sequences are LGHNT and FRNRAP. The trim removed 0 bases at V and 0 bases at J, leaving 4 bases unmatched. CDR3 in amino acids: CASGLVTSGKDSYNEQFF. In DNA, the CDR3 is TGTGCTAGTGGTTTGGTGACTAGCGGGAAGGACTCCTACAATGAGCAGTTCTTC.

The rearrangement joins TRBV10-3 to TRBJ1-2; 9 nucleotides align to TRBD1. This CDR3 is built from 12 residues. After removal of 8 bases from V and 2 bases from J, the junction contained 0 bases not matched to a gene. The V gene's germline CDR1 is ENHRY and CDR2 SYGVKD. The CDR3 protein is CAIGTGNYGYTF. In DNA form, the CDR3 reads TGTGCCATCGGGACAGGGAACTATGGCTACACCTTC.

CDR3 amino acids: CASSWWQDDEQYF. The CDR3, as DNA: TGTGCCAGCAGTTGGTGGCAGGATGACGAGCAGTACTTC. The chain employs TRBV6-6 and TRBJ2-7; D is undetermined. Trimming removed 4 bases from V and 5 bases from J, with 12 bases in between. The germline gives CDR1 MNHNY, CDR2 SVGAGI (reference sequence). The CDR3 covers 13 residues.

J is TRBJ1-1 and V is TRBV9; TRBD1 matches 8 bases. The germline V gene encodes CDR1 SGDLS and CDR2 YYNGEE. The V segment lost 4 bases and the J segment 5 bases; nucleotides outside the gene matches: 7. This CDR3 spans 14 amino acids. Here the CDR3 reads CASSPRTGKTEAFF. In nucleotides, the CDR3 is TGTGCCAGCAGCCCCCGGACAGGGAAGACTGAAGCTTTCTTT. Based on the CDR3 plus reference TRBV9 and TRBJ1-1, the full variable domain is DSGVTQTPKHLITATGQRVTLRCSPRSGDLSVYWYQQSLDQGLQFLIQYYNGEERAKGNILERFSAQQFPDLHSELNLSSLELGDSALYFCASSPRTGKTEAFFGQGTRLTVV.

The chain carries TRBV28 and TRBJ2-2; the match to TRBD2 covers 9 bases. CDR1 MDHEN and CDR2 SYDVKM come from the germline V gene. CDR3 size: 15 residues. With 5 bases clipped from V and 5 bases from J, the junction kept 6 bases outside the gene matches. The chain's CDR3 is CASSTGTSSTGELFF. In DNA, the CDR3 is TGTGCCAGCAGTACCGGGACTAGCTCTACCGGGGAGCTGTTTTTT.